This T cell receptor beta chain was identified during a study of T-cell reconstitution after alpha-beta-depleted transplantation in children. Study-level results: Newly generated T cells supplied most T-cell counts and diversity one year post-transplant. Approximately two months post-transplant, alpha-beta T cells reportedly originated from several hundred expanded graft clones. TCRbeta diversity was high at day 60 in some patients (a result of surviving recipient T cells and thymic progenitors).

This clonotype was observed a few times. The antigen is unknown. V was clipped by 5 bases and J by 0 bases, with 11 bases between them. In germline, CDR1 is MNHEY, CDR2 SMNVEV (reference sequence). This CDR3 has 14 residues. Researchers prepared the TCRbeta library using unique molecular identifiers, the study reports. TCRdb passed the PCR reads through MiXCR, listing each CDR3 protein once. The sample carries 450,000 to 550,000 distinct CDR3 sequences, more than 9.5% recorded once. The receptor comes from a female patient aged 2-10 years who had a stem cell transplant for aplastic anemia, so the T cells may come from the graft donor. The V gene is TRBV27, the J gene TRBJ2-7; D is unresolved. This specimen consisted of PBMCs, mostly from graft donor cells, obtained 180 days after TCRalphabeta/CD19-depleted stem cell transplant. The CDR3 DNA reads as TGTGCCAGCAGTCTCCTAAGTGGCTCCTACGAGCAGTACTTC. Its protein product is CASSLLSGSYEQYF.